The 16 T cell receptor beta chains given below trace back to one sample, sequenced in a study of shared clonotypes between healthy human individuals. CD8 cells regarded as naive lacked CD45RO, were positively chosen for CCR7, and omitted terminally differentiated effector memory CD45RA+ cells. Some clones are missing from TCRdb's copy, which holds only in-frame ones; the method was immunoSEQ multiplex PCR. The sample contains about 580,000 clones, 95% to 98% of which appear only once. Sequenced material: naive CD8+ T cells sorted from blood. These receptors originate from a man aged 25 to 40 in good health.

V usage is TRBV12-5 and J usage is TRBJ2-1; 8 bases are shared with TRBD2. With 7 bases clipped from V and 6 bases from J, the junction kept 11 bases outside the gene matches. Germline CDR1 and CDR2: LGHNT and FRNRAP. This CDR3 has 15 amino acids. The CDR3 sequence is CASASGLGFVNEQFF. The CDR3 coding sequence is TGTGCTAGTGCGTCGGGACTAGGTTTTGTCAATGAGCAGTTCTTC. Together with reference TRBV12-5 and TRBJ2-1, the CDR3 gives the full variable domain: DARVTQTPRHKVTEMGQEVTMRCQPILGHNTVFWYRQTMMQGLELLAYFRNRAPLDDSGMPKDRFSAEMPDATLATLKIQPSEPRDSAVYFCASASGLGFVNEQFFGPGTRLTVL.

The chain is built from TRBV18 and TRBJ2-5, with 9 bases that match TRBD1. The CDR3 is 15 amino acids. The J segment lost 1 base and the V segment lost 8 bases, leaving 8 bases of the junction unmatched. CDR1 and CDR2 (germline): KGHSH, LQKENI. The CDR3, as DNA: TGTGCCAGCGCAGGACAGGGGAGAACCCAAGAGACCCAGTACTTC. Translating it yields CASAGQGRTQETQYF.

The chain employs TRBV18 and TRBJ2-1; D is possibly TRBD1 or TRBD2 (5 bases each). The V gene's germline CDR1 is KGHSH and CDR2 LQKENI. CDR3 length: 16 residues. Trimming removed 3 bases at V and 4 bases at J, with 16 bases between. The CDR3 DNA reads TGTGCCAGCTCACCGACTACGGGGCTAGATTACAATGAGCAGTTCTTC. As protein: CASSPTTGLDYNEQFF.

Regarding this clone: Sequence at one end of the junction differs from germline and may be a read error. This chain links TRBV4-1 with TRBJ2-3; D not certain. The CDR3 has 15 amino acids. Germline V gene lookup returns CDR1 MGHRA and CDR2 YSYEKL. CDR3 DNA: TGCGCCGGCAGCCTGGCGGAAAGTAGCACAGATACGCAGTATTTT. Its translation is CAGSLAESSTDTQYF.

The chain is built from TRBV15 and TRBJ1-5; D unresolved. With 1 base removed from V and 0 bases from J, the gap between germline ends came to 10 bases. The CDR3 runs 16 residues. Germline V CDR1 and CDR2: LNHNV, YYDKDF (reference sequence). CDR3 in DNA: TGTGCCACCAGCAGAGTTCGGTATGATAGCAATCAGCCCCAGCATTTT. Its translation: CATSRVRYDSNQPQHF.

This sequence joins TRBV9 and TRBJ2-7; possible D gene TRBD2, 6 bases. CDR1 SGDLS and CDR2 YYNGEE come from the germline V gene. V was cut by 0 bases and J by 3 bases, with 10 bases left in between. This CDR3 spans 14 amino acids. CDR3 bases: TGTGCCAGCAGCGTAGAGGAGGGTGGCTACGAGCAGTACTTC. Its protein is CASSVEEGGYEQYF.

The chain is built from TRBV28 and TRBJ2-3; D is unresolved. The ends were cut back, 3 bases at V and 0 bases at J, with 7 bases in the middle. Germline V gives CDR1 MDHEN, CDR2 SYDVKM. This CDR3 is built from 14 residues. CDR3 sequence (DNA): TGTGCCAGCAGTTTCCACATCAGCACAGATACGCAGTATTTT. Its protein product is CASSFHISTDTQYF.

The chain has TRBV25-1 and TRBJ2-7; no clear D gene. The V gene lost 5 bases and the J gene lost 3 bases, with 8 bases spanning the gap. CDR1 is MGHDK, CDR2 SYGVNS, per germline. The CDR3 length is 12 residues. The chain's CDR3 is CASSPDYYEQYF. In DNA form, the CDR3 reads TGTGCCAGCAGTCCAGATTACTACGAGCAGTACTTC.

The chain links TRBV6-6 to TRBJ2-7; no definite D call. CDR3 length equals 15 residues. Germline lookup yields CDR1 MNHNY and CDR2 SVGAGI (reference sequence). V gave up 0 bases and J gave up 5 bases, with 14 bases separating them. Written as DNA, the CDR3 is TGTGCCAGCAGTTACTCGATAGAAGCGCGCAACGAGCAGTACTTC. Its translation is CASSYSIEARNEQYF.

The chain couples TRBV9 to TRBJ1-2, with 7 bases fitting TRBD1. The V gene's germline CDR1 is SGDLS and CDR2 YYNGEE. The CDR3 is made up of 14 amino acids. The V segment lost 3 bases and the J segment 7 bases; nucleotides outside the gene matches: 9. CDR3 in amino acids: CASSGGGAEGGYTF. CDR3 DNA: TGTGCCAGCAGCGGAGGGGGCGCGGAAGGTGGCTACACCTTC.

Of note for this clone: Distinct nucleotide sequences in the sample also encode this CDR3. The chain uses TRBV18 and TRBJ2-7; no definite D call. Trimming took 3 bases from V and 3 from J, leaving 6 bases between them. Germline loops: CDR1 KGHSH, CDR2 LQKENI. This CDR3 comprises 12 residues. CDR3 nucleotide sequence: TGTGCCAGCTCACCCACTAACTACGAGCAGTACTTC. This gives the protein CASSPTNYEQYF.

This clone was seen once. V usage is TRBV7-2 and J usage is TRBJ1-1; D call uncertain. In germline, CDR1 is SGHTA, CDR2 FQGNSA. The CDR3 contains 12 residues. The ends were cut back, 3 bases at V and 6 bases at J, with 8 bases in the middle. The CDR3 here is CASSFGVPEAFF. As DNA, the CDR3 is TGTGCCAGCAGCTTCGGGGTTCCTGAAGCTTTCTTT.

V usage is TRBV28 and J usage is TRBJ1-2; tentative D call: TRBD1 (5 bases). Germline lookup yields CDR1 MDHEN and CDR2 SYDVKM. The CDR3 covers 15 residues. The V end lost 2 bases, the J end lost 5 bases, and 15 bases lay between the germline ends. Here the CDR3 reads CASSLISGSYYGYTF. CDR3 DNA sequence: TGTGCCAGCAGTTTAATCTCAGGGAGCTATTATGGCTACACCTTC.

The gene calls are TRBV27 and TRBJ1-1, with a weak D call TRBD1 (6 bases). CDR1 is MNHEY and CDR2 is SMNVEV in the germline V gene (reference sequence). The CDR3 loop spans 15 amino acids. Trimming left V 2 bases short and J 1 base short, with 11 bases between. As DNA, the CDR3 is TGTGCCAGCAGTTTAGAGCAGACAGGGAACACTGAAGCTTTCTTT. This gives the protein CASSLEQTGNTEAFF.

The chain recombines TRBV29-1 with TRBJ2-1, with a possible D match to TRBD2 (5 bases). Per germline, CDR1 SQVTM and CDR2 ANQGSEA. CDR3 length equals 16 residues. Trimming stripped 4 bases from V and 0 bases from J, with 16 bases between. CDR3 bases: TGCAGCGTTGTTTTAACGGGAAGGAGCTCCTACAATGAGCAGTTCTTC. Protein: CSVVLTGRSSYNEQFF.

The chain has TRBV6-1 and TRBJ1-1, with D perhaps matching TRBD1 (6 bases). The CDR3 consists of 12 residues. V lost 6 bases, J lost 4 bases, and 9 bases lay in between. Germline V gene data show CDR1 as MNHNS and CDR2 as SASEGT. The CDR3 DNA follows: TGTGCCAGCAGGTACAGGGCCACTGAAGCTTTCTTT. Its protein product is CASRYRATEAFF.